The 16 T cell receptor beta chains below all came from one sample that was sequenced in a study of blood T cells in healthy people across ages. Using a J-beta primer mix together with a sample-barcoded 5' primer, a second PCR was run for roughly 6 to 11 cycles. TCRdb re-called the 5' RACE reads through MiXCR, storing one row per CDR3 protein. Of some 700,000 distinct CDR3 sequences listed, 40% to 45% are singletons. The sample comprised blood. Receptor source: a woman aged 60-75 years in good health.

The chain uses TRBV7-2 and TRBJ2-3; 7 positions match TRBD2. CDR3 size: 14 residues. The germline V gene has CDR1 SGHTA and CDR2 FQGNSA. Unmatched junction bases numbered 13, after V lost 6 bases and J lost 10 bases. This CDR3 is CASRPRLAPGAQYF. CDR3 sequence (DNA): TGTGCCAGCAGACCCCGACTAGCTCCTGGCGCGCAGTATTTT.

The chain joins TRBV10-2 to TRBJ2-5, with a weak D call TRBD1 (6 bases). The CDR3 length is 14 residues. Trimming removed 1 base at V and 3 bases at J, with 9 bases between. The germline gives CDR1 WSHSY, CDR2 SAAADI. The CDR3 DNA follows: TGCGCCAGCAGTGAGTGGACAGCAAAAGAGACCCAGTACTTC. Translated: CASSEWTAKETQYF.

The rearrangement links TRBV6-5 to TRBJ1-1; the match to TRBD1 covers 8 bases. Germline V gene sequence: CDR1 MNHEY, CDR2 SVGAGI. V shed 4 bases, J shed 3 bases, and the junction held 7 bases outside the gene matches. The length of the CDR3 is 15 residues. This CDR3 is CASSLQGGLDTEAFF. The CDR3 DNA reads TGTGCCAGCAGTTTACAGGGGGGCTTGGACACTGAAGCTTTCTTT.

The chain joins TRBV19 to TRBJ2-7, with D tentatively TRBD1 (5 bases). V lost 7 bases and J 7 bases, leaving 23 bases between the germline ends. CDR1 is LNHDA, CDR2 SQIVND, per germline (reference sequence). This CDR3 contains 15 residues. In DNA form, the CDR3 reads TGTGCCAGTACCCCTACAGGCACCTCCCTTGGGGAGCAGTACTTC. Protein sequence: CASTPTGTSLGEQYF.

This clonotype came up a few times. CDR3 in DNA: TGTGCCAAAAACGGGCCGGGACAGGGGAACTACGAGCAGTACTTC. Its translation is CAKNGPGQGNYEQYF. The chain couples TRBV6-2 or TRBV6-3 to TRBJ2-7; 10 positions match TRBD1. The CDR3 has 15 amino acids. The V gene's germline CDR1 is MNHEY and CDR2 SVGEGT. Unmatched junction bases numbered 12, after V lost 10 bases and J lost 3 bases.

Regarding this clonotype: Just one base apart from a much larger clone, this may be a read error. The CDR3 protein is CASSSTGLREQYF. In nucleotides, the CDR3 is TGTGCCAGCAGCTCCACCGGGCTCAGGGAGCAGTACTTC. The V and J genes are TRBV27 and TRBJ2-7, with D uncertain. CDR1 MNHEY and CDR2 SMNVEV come from the germline V gene (reference sequence). The CDR3 is made up of 13 amino acids. Trimming took 6 bases from V and 7 from J, leaving 16 bases between them.

This clonotype was recorded many times. The chain carries TRBV12-3 or TRBV12-4 and TRBJ2-5, with 9 positions matching TRBD1. V lost 5 bases to trimming and J lost 5 bases; unmatched junction nucleotides: 9. CDR3 length equals 15 residues. The DNA of the CDR3 is TGTGCCAGCAGTCAATCCGGGACAGGGCTGGAGACCCAGTACTTC. Translation gives CASSQSGTGLETQYF.

This clonotype was seen more than once but under ten times. The V call is TRBV7-9, the J call TRBJ2-7; D gene unclear. The V gene's germline CDR1 is SEHNR and CDR2 FQNEAQ (reference sequence). This CDR3 region has 13 residues. Trimming removed 1 base from V and 6 bases from J, with 10 bases in between. In DNA form, the CDR3 reads TGTGCCAGCAGCTTAGGTTCCGTGGCCGAGCAGTACTTC. Translation gives CASSLGSVAEQYF. Based on the CDR3 plus reference TRBV7-9 and TRBJ2-7, the full variable domain is DTGVSQNPRHKITKRGQNVTFRCDPISEHNRLYWYRQTLGQGPEFLTYFQNEAQLEKSRLLSDRFSAERPKGSFSTLEIQRTEQGDSAMYLCASSLGSVAEQYFGPGTRLTVT.

Only a few counts were recorded for this clonotype. In DNA, the CDR3 is TGTGCCAGCAGCAGAGGGGCTGTCGGACAGGTGTACACTGAAGCTTTCTTT. Amino acids: CASSRGAVGQVYTEAFF. The chain links TRBV7-9 to TRBJ1-1, with TRBD1 identical over 7 bases. The CDR3 has 17 amino acids. Looked up from germline, CDR1 is SEHNR and CDR2 is FQNEAQ (reference sequence). Trimming at V came to 5 bases and at J to 3 bases, leaving 15 bases not matched to a gene.

This chain connects TRBV12-3 or TRBV12-4 to TRBJ1-4, with a possible D match to TRBD1 (6 bases). V shed 6 bases and J shed 7 bases, with 12 bases lying between them. The CDR3 length is 13 residues. Here the CDR3 DNA reads TGTGCCAGCAGAGGGACATCAGGTGAAAAACTGTTTTTT. Protein sequence: CASRGTSGEKLFF.

This chain connects TRBV7-8 to TRBJ2-7; 9 bases line up with TRBD1. Trimming at V came to 4 bases and at J to 2 bases, leaving 6 bases not matched to a gene. Germline V CDR1 and CDR2: SGHVS, FQNEAQ. This CDR3 contains 15 residues. This chain's CDR3 is CASSSRDRVPYEQYF. Here the CDR3 DNA reads TGTGCCAGCAGCTCCCGGGACAGGGTGCCCTACGAGCAGTACTTC.

The chain has TRBV4-1 and TRBJ2-5; possibly TRBD2 for D (5 bases). The V end lost 1 base, the J end lost 0 bases, and 21 bases lay between the germline ends. The CDR3 runs 19 residues. CDR1 is MGHRA and CDR2 is YSYEKL in the germline V gene. The CDR3 DNA follows: TGCGCCAGCAGCCAAGGAGGGCAGACCTATCGAAAAAACCAAGAGACCCAGTACTTC. Protein product: CASSQGGQTYRKNQETQYF.

This clonotype was seen many times. The chain couples TRBV12-3 or TRBV12-4 to TRBJ2-7; D perhaps matches TRBD1 (6 bases). Trimming removed 9 bases from V and 7 bases from J, with 13 bases in between. This CDR3 is 11 amino acids long. The CDR3 DNA follows: TGTGCCAGTGGACAGTCCTTGGAGCAGTACTTC. This sequence encodes CASGQSLEQYF.

This clonotype was observed a few times. The rearrangement joins TRBV4-2 to TRBJ2-5; D uncertain. Trimming left V 1 base short and J 5 bases short, with 11 bases between. CDR3 length: 14 amino acids. Germline V gene data show CDR1 as LGHNA and CDR2 as YNFKEQ. This CDR3 reads CASSQGSMAETQYF. The CDR3 DNA is TGTGCCAGCAGCCAAGGATCTATGGCGGAGACCCAGTACTTC.

The chain recombines TRBV6-5 with TRBJ2-3; the D gene is possibly TRBD1 (6 bases). This CDR3 contains 14 residues. CDR1 is MNHEY and CDR2 is SVGAGI in the germline V gene. V gave up 8 bases and J gave up 0 bases, with 12 bases separating them. CDR3 amino acids: CASRQGPSTDTQYF. CDR3 nucleotides: TGTGCCAGCCGTCAGGGGCCTAGCACAGATACGCAGTATTTT.

In regard to this clonotype: A much bigger clone sits one base away, suggesting this may be a read error. V usage is TRBV20-1 and J usage is TRBJ2-1; TRBD2 agrees at 8 bases. The V gene end was trimmed by 4 bases and the J gene end by 7 bases; junction bases not matched to a gene: 12. The CDR3 runs 15 residues. Germline V gene lookup returns CDR1 DFQATT and CDR2 SNEGSKA (reference sequence). CDR3 sequence reads: CSATGYSSGSNEQFF. The CDR3, as DNA: TGCAGTGCTACAGGATACTCTAGCGGGTCGAATGAGCAGTTCTTC.